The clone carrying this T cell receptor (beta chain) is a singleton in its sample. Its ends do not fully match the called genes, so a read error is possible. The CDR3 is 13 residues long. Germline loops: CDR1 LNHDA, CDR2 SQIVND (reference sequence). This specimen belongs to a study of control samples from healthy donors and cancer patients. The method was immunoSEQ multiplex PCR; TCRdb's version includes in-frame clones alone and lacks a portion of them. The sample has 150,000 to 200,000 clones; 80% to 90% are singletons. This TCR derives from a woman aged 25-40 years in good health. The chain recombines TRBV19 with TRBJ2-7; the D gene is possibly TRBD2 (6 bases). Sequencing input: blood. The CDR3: CASSIGGRGEQYF. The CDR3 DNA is TGTGCCAGCAGTATAGGTGGCCGGGGGGAGCAGTACTTC.